The 26 T cell receptor beta chains presented below share a single source sample, sequenced in a study of T cells after posttransplantation cyclophosphamide. A marrow graft followed busulfan-fludarabine conditioning, with cyclophosphamide on days +3 and +4. Clones were read by immunoSEQ multiplex PCR, and TCRdb kept only the in-frame ones, dropping some. The sample has about 12,000 clones, none seen only once; the top ten hold 25% to 30%. This sample comprised PBMCs, obtained after allogeneic stem cell transplant with posttransplant cyclophosphamide. These receptors were obtained from a female patient between 40 and 55 years old who received an allogeneic stem cell transplant from an unrelated donor, was CMV-positive, and had acute GVHD only. Some T cells may possibly be graft donor cells.

This clone occurred a few times. The rearrangement uses TRBV28 and TRBJ2-7, with TRBD2 as a possible D gene (6 bases). The germline V gene has CDR1 MDHEN and CDR2 SYDVKM. Trimming cost V 7 bases and J 3 bases, with 16 bases left between them. This CDR3 has 14 residues. CDR3 in amino acids: CASNSGTQVYEQYV. In DNA, the CDR3 is TGTGCCAGCAACTCCGGGACTCAAGTCTACGAGCAGTACGTC.

This clone was counted many times. DNA for the CDR3: TGTGCCAGCAGTTTAAGCCAGGGTTACGAGCAGTACTTC. It encodes CASSLSQGYEQYF. J is TRBJ2-7 and V is TRBV27, with D possibly TRBD1 on 5 matching bases. The V end was cut by 2 bases, the J end by 4 bases, with 9 bases between. Per the germline V gene, CDR1 is MNHEY and CDR2 is SMNVEV (reference sequence). CDR3 size: 13 residues.

This sequence joins TRBV27 and TRBJ1-5; 7 nucleotides line up with TRBD1. The V gene's germline CDR1 is MNHEY and CDR2 SMNVEV (reference sequence). V dropped 5 bases and J dropped 7; count of bases not matched to a gene: 14. The CDR3 spans 16 residues. In DNA form, the CDR3 reads TGTGCCAGCAGTCCCCGGACAGGCTCGTGGGAGCAGCCCCAGCATTTT. This codes for CASSPRTGSWEQPQHF.

Many counts were recorded for this clone. This chain joins TRBV19 and TRBJ1-5, with TRBD1 matching 8 bases. Germline V gene lookup returns CDR1 LNHDA and CDR2 SQIVND (reference sequence). CDR3 length: 13 residues. Unmatched junction bases numbered 2, after V lost 7 bases and J lost 3 bases. The CDR3 spells CASMTGVNQPQHF. In nucleotides, the CDR3 is TGTGCCAGTATGACAGGGGTCAATCAGCCCCAGCATTTT. The variable domain in full, completed from reference TRBV19 and TRBJ1-5, reads DGGITQSPKYLFRKEGQNVTLSCEQNLNHDAMYWYRQDPGQGLRLIYYSQIVNDFQKGDIAEGYSVSREKKESFPLTVTSAQKNPTAFYLCASMTGVNQPQHFGDGTRLSIL.

This clone was picked up many times. This chain connects TRBV9 to TRBJ1-4; 9 bases map to TRBD1. Trimming took 4 bases from V and 8 from J; bases not matched to a gene: 9. The CDR3 sequence is 15 residues long. CDR1 SGDLS and CDR2 YYNGEE come from the germline V gene. Here the CDR3 reads CASSSQTGGGEKLFF. DNA for the CDR3: TGTGCCAGCAGCTCACAGACAGGGGGAGGCGAAAAACTGTTTTTT.

This clone was seen more than once but under ten times. This chain uses TRBV7-7 with TRBJ2-7, with a weak D call TRBD2 (6 bases). The CDR3 is made up of 13 amino acids. Germline CDR1 is SSHAT and CDR2 is FNYEAQ (reference sequence). Trimming pared 1 base from V and 6 bases from J, leaving 10 bases between. The CDR3 is CASSLDRESEQYF. CDR3 DNA: TGTGCCAGCAGCTTAGATCGGGAGAGCGAGCAGTACTTC.

This clone was seen many times. This chain connects TRBV19 to TRBJ2-1; the D gene is possibly TRBD2 (7 bases). CDR1 is LNHDA, CDR2 SQIVND, per germline (reference sequence). The CDR3 sequence is 15 residues long. The V and J ends lost 3 bases and 8 bases respectively, with 17 bases between them. The CDR3 nucleotides are TGTGCCAGTAGTATGGGGTGGGGGGGCGCCGATGAGCAGTTCTTC. Translated: CASSMGWGGADEQFF.

This clone was detected many times. Here the CDR3 reads CASSPPPGTSGIQETQYF. The CDR3 coding sequence is TGTGCCAGCAGCCCTCCCCCCGGGACTAGCGGGATCCAAGAGACCCAGTACTTC. This chain connects TRBV7-2 to TRBJ2-5, with 13 bases that match TRBD2. The CDR3 sequence is 18 residues long. J lost 1 base, V lost 5 bases, and 10 bases had no gene match. The germline gives CDR1 SGHTA, CDR2 FQGNSA.

This clone was recorded at least ten times. This chain links TRBV7-2 with TRBJ2-3; 9 bases are a match to TRBD1. The CDR3 runs to 16 residues. Unmatched junction bases numbered 4, after V lost 1 base and J lost 2 bases. Germline V gives CDR1 SGHTA, CDR2 FQGNSA. CDR3 residues: CASSLGGTGYTDTQYF. Here the CDR3 DNA reads TGTGCCAGCAGCTTAGGGGGGACAGGGTACACAGATACGCAGTATTTT.

This clone was recorded a few times. The chain employs TRBV7-3 and TRBJ1-1; a weak D match, TRBD1 (5 bases). The CDR3 is made up of 15 amino acids. CDR1 is SGHTA, CDR2 FQGTGA, per germline. The V and J ends lost 2 bases and 2 bases respectively, with 12 bases between them. CDR3 coding DNA: TGTGCCAGCAGCTTAGGGGGGGGATCCAACACTGAAGCTTTCTTT. Its translation: CASSLGGGSNTEAFF.

This clone was recorded many times. This sequence joins TRBV4-1 and TRBJ2-1; D may be TRBD1 (5 bases). CDR3 length: 17 amino acids. Germline V CDR1 and CDR2: MGHRA, YSYEKL. V lost 1 base to trimming and J lost 2 bases, with 15 bases between them. The CDR3 loop reads CASSQVSIGVTYNEQFF. The CDR3 bases are TGCGCCAGCAGCCAAGTCAGCATAGGGGTGACCTACAATGAGCAGTTCTTC.

This clone has only a few counts. This may be a read error: a much more frequent sequence differs by one nucleotide. This rearrangement joins TRBV28 to TRBJ1-4, with 10 bases that match TRBD1. The CDR3 length is 15 residues. CDR1 and CDR2 from the germline V gene are MDHEN and SYDVKM. With 5 bases clipped from V and 7 bases from J, the junction kept 7 bases outside the gene matches. In DNA, the CDR3 is TGTGCCAGCAGTCCCCTGGACAGGGGGGGTGAAAAACTGTTTTTT. Amino acid sequence: CASSPLDRGGEKLFF.

This clone was recorded at least ten times. The chain combines TRBV11-3 with TRBJ1-1; TRBD1 might be the D (6 bases). CDR1 SGHNT and CDR2 YENEEA come from the germline V gene. The CDR3 is 13 amino acids. V was pared by 5 bases and J by 7 bases, with 14 bases between. The CDR3 sequence is CASSARTGIEAFF. CDR3 in DNA: TGTGCCAGCAGCGCCCGTACAGGGATTGAAGCTTTCTTT.

This clone was picked up a small number of times. V and J are TRBV7-9 and TRBJ1-1; 8 bases line up with TRBD1. Germline values: CDR1 SEHNR, CDR2 FQNEAQ (reference sequence). V was clipped by 0 bases and J by 1 base; unmatched bases: 4. The CDR3 spans 16 residues. CDR3 residues: CASSLASGGSNTEAFF. The CDR3, as DNA: TGTGCCAGCAGCTTAGCATCAGGGGGCTCGAACACTGAAGCTTTCTTT.

The sample holds many counts of this clone. The genes are TRBV12-2 and TRBJ2-7; the listed D gene, TRBD2, was not tested against the DNA. TRBV12-2 is assigned pseudogene status. CDR3 length: 19 amino acids. In DNA, the CDR3 is TGTGCAAGTCGCTTAGCCGGGACTAGCGGGGGGGCCTGGTCATACGAGCAGTACGTC. Residues: CASRLAGTSGGAWSYEQYV.

The chain employs TRBV27 and TRBJ2-7; 7 nucleotides align to TRBD1. The trim removed 2 bases at V and 6 bases at J, leaving 10 bases unmatched. The V gene's germline CDR1 is MNHEY and CDR2 SMNVEV (reference sequence). The CDR3 sequence is 15 residues long. CDR3 nucleotides: TGTGCCAGCAGTTTACGTGCAGGGGGTACTACCGAGCAGTACGTC. Amino acid sequence: CASSLRAGGTTEQYV.

The sample holds many counts of this clone. The chain has TRBV18 and TRBJ2-5, with D possibly being TRBD1 (5 bases). The CDR3 is 13 residues long. The germline V and J ends were trimmed by 10 bases and 2 bases, with 14 bases remaining between them. The germline V gene encodes CDR1 KGHSH and CDR2 LQKENI. This chain's CDR3 is CATQPGIQETQYF. CDR3 nucleotide sequence: TGTGCCACCCAACCAGGGATACAAGAGACCCAGTACTTC.

This clone appeared a few times. The rearrangement joins TRBV18 to TRBJ1-6; possibly TRBD1 for D (6 bases). The CDR3 is 14 amino acids. In germline, CDR1 is KGHSH, CDR2 LQKENI. Deletions cut 5 bases from V and 5 bases from J, with 10 bases between. The CDR3 DNA reads as TGTGCCAGCTCAGACCGGACAGATAATTCACCCCTCCACTTT. Its protein is CASSDRTDNSPLHF.

The table lists this clone with many counts. The rearrangement uses TRBV7-2 and TRBJ2-5, with D possibly being TRBD2 (6 bases). Trimming shortened V by 2 bases and J by 7 bases, and 20 bases separated the two germline ends. This CDR3 region has 16 residues. Germline CDR1 SGHTA, CDR2 FQGNSA. The CDR3 DNA is TGTGCCAGCAGCTTAAAGGAGCGGGTTGTATTAGGGACCCAGTACTTC. It translates to CASSLKERVVLGTQYF. The variable domain in full, with the rest retrieved from reference TRBV7-2 and TRBJ2-5, is GAGVSQSPSNKVTEKGKDVELRCDPISGHTALYWYRQSLGQGLEFLIYFQGNSAPDKSGLPSDRFSAERTGGSVSTLTIQRTQQEDSAVYLCASSLKERVVLGTQYFGPGTRLLVL.

The V gene is TRBV29-1, the J gene TRBJ2-2, with D uncertain. From germline, CDR1 is SQVTM and CDR2 ANQGSEA. V was trimmed by 6 bases and J by 6 bases, leaving 8 bases between them. There are 11 residues in the CDR3. The CDR3 loop reads CSVMGAGELFF. The DNA for the CDR3 is TGCAGCGTCATGGGCGCCGGGGAGCTGTTTTTT.

This clone has a count of ten or more. The chain is built from TRBV2 and TRBJ1-1; 7 nucleotides align to TRBD1. V lost 7 bases, J lost 10 bases, and 9 bases stayed unmatched. The CDR3 totals 12 residues. CDR1 and CDR2 from the germline V gene are SNHLY and FYNNEI. CDR3 sequence (DNA): TGTGCCAGCATTGGACAGGTCATGGCAGCTTTCTTT. As protein: CASIGQVMAAFF.

This clone has ten or more counts. The chain couples TRBV9 to TRBJ1-1; no reliable D call. The germline gives CDR1 SGDLS, CDR2 YYNGEE. The CDR3 contains 13 residues. V lost 4 bases and J 5 bases, leaving 12 bases between the germline ends. CDR3 in DNA: TGTGCCAGCAGCTATCACCCGGGAACTGAAGCTTTCTTT. Its protein is CASSYHPGTEAFF.

Ten or more counts support this clone. The genes are TRBV29-1 and TRBJ2-1; possibly TRBD2 for D (6 bases). The V gene's germline CDR1 is SQVTM and CDR2 ANQGSEA. The CDR3 runs to 13 residues. With 5 bases removed from V and 1 base from J, the gap between germline ends came to 9 bases. The CDR3 DNA follows: TGCAGCGTTCGAGGGAGGTCCTACAATGAGCAGTTCTTC. Translation: CSVRGRSYNEQFF.

This clone was detected many times. The chain employs TRBV7-9 and TRBJ1-1; TRBD1 matches at 7 bases. Per the germline V gene, CDR1 is SEHNR and CDR2 is FQNEAQ (reference sequence). The CDR3 has 11 amino acids. V lost 5 bases and J lost 7; bases outside the gene matches: 1. CDR3 sequence (DNA): TGTGCCAGCAGCGGGGACAGTGAAGCTTTCTTT. This sequence encodes CASSGDSEAFF.

This clone came up many times. The chain uses TRBV7-2 and TRBJ1-2, with TRBD1 matching 7 bases. The CDR3 is 15 amino acids. Germline loops: CDR1 SGHTA, CDR2 FQGNSA. Trimming removed 6 bases from V and 0 bases from J; junction bases left unmatched: 7. CDR3: CASSKGANPNYGYTF. CDR3 sequence (DNA): TGTGCCAGCAGTAAGGGGGCGAATCCTAACTATGGCTACACCTTC.

This clone was seen repeatedly, ten times or more. This rearrangement joins TRBV4-1 to TRBJ1-2; 9 bases match TRBD1. CDR1 and CDR2 (germline): MGHRA, YSYEKL. V dropped 4 bases and J dropped 7; count of bases not matched to a gene: 10. The CDR3 sequence is 15 residues long. The CDR3 DNA sequence: TGCGCCAGCAGCCTCCAAACAGGGGGCCTAGGTGGCTACACCTTC. Translating it yields CASSLQTGGLGGYTF.